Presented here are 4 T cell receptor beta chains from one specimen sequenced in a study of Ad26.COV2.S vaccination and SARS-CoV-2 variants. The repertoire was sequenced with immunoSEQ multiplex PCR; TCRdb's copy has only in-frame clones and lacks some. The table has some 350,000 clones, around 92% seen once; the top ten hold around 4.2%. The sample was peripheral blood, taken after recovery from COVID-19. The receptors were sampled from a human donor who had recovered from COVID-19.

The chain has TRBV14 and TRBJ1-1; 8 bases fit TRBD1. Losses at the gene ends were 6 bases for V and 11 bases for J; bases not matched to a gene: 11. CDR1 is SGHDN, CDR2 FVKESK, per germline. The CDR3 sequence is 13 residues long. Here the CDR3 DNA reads TGTGCCAGCAGTCTCGCTTACAGGGGGGAGGCTTTCTTT. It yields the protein CASSLAYRGEAFF.

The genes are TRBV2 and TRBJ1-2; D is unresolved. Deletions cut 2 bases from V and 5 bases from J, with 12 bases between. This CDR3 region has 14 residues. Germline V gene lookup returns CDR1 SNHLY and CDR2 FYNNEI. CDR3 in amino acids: CASSERTVKYGYTF. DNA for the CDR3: TGTGCCAGCAGTGAAAGGACGGTAAAGTATGGCTACACCTTC.

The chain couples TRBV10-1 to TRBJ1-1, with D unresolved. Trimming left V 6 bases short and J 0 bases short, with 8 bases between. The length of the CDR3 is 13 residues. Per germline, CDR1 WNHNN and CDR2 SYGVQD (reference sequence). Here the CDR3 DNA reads TGCGCCAGCAGAGCAAAATTGAACACTGAAGCTTTCTTT. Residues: CASRAKLNTEAFF.

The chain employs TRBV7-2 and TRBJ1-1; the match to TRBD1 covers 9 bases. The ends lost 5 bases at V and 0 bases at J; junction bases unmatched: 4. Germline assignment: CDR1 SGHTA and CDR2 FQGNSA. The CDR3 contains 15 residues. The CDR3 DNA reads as TGTGCCAGCAGCCGGGACAGGGCGATGAACACTGAAGCTTTCTTT. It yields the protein CASSRDRAMNTEAFF.